A selection of T cell receptor beta chains follows, all from one sample in a study of vaccination and CD4 T cells after COVID-19. For these TCRs, the target antigens are not known. In TCRdb, the PCR reads were re-called with MiXCR into one record per CDR3 protein. This table holds some 9,500 distinct CDR3 sequences, roughly 27% found once. Sequenced: CD4+ T cells from blood, cultured in vitro. All receptors come from a human donor in good health. Both conserved end residues are part of each CDR3. A D gene is named only where the DNA matches it firmly. The listing skips clone size in some rows; elsewhere it reads once, few, many or a size class.

16	TRBV24-1	TRBJ2-1	NA	NA	TGTGCCACCAGTGGCGCCGAGGCAGGGACCTACAATGAGCAGTTCTTC	CATSGAEAGTYNEQFF
12	TRBV25-1	TRBJ1-5	NA	NA	TGTGCCAGCAGTGATAACTTTCAGCCCCAGCATTTT	CASSDNFQPQHF
12	TRBV25-1	TRBJ1-2	NA	medium-sized	TGTGCCAGCAGTGACGGGCGCTATGGCTACACCTTC	CASSDGRYGYTF
13	TRBV2	TRBJ2-7	NA	NA	TGTGCCAGCAGTGAAGTGGCAGCGTACGAGCAGTACTTC	CASSEVAAYEQYF
17	TRBV6-2/TRBV6-3	TRBJ2-5	NA	NA	TGTGCCAGCAGCCCCGGCGGCAGGGGGGGACTTCAAGAGACCCAGTACTTC	CASSPGGRGGLQETQYF
14	TRBV7-9	TRBJ2-7	NA	NA	TGTGCCAGCAGCTTAGGAGGGTCTCGGTACGAGCAGTACTTC	CASSLGGSRYEQYF
14	TRBV29-1	TRBJ1-2	NA	few	TGCAGCGTTGATCAGTGGCAGGGAAGAGAGGGCTACACCTTC	CSVDQWQGREGYTF
14	TRBV19	TRBJ1-2	TRBD1	few	TGTGCCAGTACCTGGACAGGAATTGTCTATGGCTACACCTTC	CASTWTGIVYGYTF
17	TRBV6-1	TRBJ1-5	NA	NA	TGTGCCAGCAGTAACGTCGGCGAGGGGGGAAGCAATCAGCCCCAGCATTTT	CASSNVGEGGSNQPQHF
13	TRBV20-1	TRBJ2-7	NA	NA	TGCAGTGCTAGAGATTACAAGGCCTACGAGCAGTACTTC	CSARDYKAYEQYF
17	TRBV20-1	TRBJ1-4	NA	NA	TGCAGTGCTACACACCCAACCCTTGCAAGCCTCTATGAAAAACTGTTTTTT	CSATHPTLASLYEKLFF
14	TRBV25-1	TRBJ1-4	NA	NA	TGTGCCAGCGCCGACAGAGCAACTAATGAAAAACTGTTTTTT	CASADRATNEKLFF
14	TRBV10-3	TRBJ2-5	NA	NA	TGTGCCATCAGGGGAGGGGGGTCCGGAGAGACCCAGTACTTC	CAIRGGGSGETQYF
13	TRBV12-3/TRBV12-4	TRBJ2-3	NA	NA	TGTGCCAGCAGTTTCAGGGCTGCAGATACGCAGTATTTT	CASSFRAADTQYF
19	TRBV11-3	TRBJ1-6	NA	NA	TGTGCCAGCAGCTCCTCTTTCGGGGCGATGAGCTCCTATAATTCACCCCTCCACTTT	CASSSSFGAMSSYNSPLHF
16	TRBV10-3	TRBJ1-3	NA	NA	TGTGCCATCAGTTCCTTCGGACGGTCCTCTGGAAACACCATATATTTT	CAISSFGRSSGNTIYF
16	TRBV11-2	TRBJ1-6	TRBD1	NA	TGTGCCAGCAGCTTAGTTTCGGGACAGCAAAATTCACCCCTCCACTTT	CASSLVSGQQNSPLHF
14	TRBV6-1	TRBJ2-7	TRBD1	few	TGTGCCAGCAGGAAAGGGACAGGGTCTTACGAGCAGTACTTC	CASRKGTGSYEQYF
14	TRBV12-3/TRBV12-4	TRBJ1-2	TRBD1	few	TGTGCCAGCAGACGACAGGGGGTTATCTATGGCTACACCTTC	CASRRQGVIYGYTF
12	TRBV7-2	TRBJ2-7	NA	few	TGTGCCAGCAGCTCCCAGACCTACGAGCAGTACTTC	CASSSQTYEQYF
16	TRBV7-8	TRBJ2-1	TRBD2	few	TGTGCCAGCAGCATCCTTGGGACTAGCGTCCGGAATGAGCAGTTCTTC	CASSILGTSVRNEQFF
15	TRBV6-4	TRBJ2-1	TRBD2	few	TGTGCCAGCAGTGACGGGACTAGCGGGAGCTATGAGCAGTTCTTC	CASSDGTSGSYEQFF
13	TRBV20-1	TRBJ2-7	TRBD2	NA	TGCAGTGCTAGTTCCGGGAGGGCCTACGAGCAGTACTTC	CSASSGRAYEQYF
12	TRBV28	TRBJ1-2	NA	few	TGTGCCAGCAGGGCAGGGGACTATGGCTACACCTTC	CASRAGDYGYTF
14	TRBV24-1	TRBJ2-1	NA	NA	TGTGCCACCAGTGACGTAACAGGGTTAAATGAGCAGTTCTTC	CATSDVTGLNEQFF
15	TRBV27	TRBJ2-1	TRBD2	NA	TGTGCCAGCAGTATTAGCGGGAGGGCGTCTCGCGAGCAGTTCTTC	CASSISGRASREQFF
13	TRBV6-2/TRBV6-3	TRBJ1-5	NA	NA	TGTGCCAGCAGTTACAACAGGAATCAGCCCCAGCATTTT	CASSYNRNQPQHF
20	TRBV6-2/TRBV6-3	TRBJ2-5	TRBD2	few	TGTGCCAGCAGTTACTCGAATCCGTCTTGGACTAGCGGACCCCAAGAGACCCAGTACTTC	CASSYSNPSWTSGPQETQYF
18	TRBV2	TRBJ2-1	TRBD2	few	TGTGCCAGCAGCGTTAGTCCGGACCCTAGCGGGAGCTTAAATGAGCAGTTCTTC	CASSVSPDPSGSLNEQFF
15	TRBV5-1	TRBJ1-1	TRBD1	NA	TGCGCCAGCAGTTGGGGACAGGGGATGAACACTGAAGCTTTCTTT	CASSWGQGMNTEAFF